This T cell receptor beta chain was captured by sequencing in a study of cytomegalovirus exposure and HLA in healthy donors. Whole-study findings and limits: Reportedly, cytomegalovirus status was diagnosed with high sensitivity and specificity. A later analysis reportedly found that, within productive TCRs, an Asian-associated ancestry cluster had fewer N-insertions than the mean observed across the approximately 700 donors.

As to this clone: Its target is unknown.

This CDR3 contains 17 residues. CDR1 is SNHLY, CDR2 FYNNEI, per germline. V lost 2 bases, J lost 3 bases, and 19 bases lay in between. Primers included in the PCR were 60 Vbeta and 13 Jbeta primers. Repertoires were generated with immunoSEQ multiplex PCR, while TCRdb's copy carries only in-frame clones and drops some. The profile shows approximately 180,000 clones, 70% to 80% of them singletons. This chain links TRBV2 with TRBJ2-5, with D possibly TRBD1 on 6 matching bases. The sequencing sample was made of PBMCs. The receptor was isolated from a woman in her fifties or sixties in good health and CMV-seropositive. The CDR3 sequence: CASSELRAGAGKETQYF. The CDR3 region has the DNA TGTGCCAGCAGTGAATTACGGGCAGGGGCTGGGAAAGAGACCCAGTACTTC.